The sample holds many counts of the clone carrying this T cell receptor beta chain. The antigen is not known. The time point denotes: patch test 2, 6 weeks after DPC sensitization. Regarding treatment: therapeutic diphenylcyclopropenone sensitization with weekly scalp DPC. RNA extraction used unfractionated whole blood as the source of total RNA. This CDR3 comprises 15 residues. The germline V gene has CDR1 LNHDA and CDR2 SQIVND (reference sequence). The junction had 5 bases not matched to a gene; V was cut back by 5 bases and J by 1 base. TCRdb fed the RACE reads into MiXCR, producing one record per CDR3 protein. The repertoire has about 400,000 distinct CDR3 sequences, over 6% of them found once; the top ten carry about 5%. This sample is drawn from a study of human T cells and chemical hapten exposure. Overall study findings and caveats: TCRs above 1 in 1000 frequency did not change with DPC sensitization. PT1 expanded TCR numbers tracked positively with patch test score.

This sample comprised whole blood, obtained in connection with sensitization to the hapten diphenylcyclopropenone (DPC). The chain recombines TRBV19 with TRBJ2-7; TRBD2 aligns across 10 bases. This clonotype was obtained from a young woman with alopecia areata. Some clones in this sample may be carry-over from other donors' samples. CDR3 DNA sequence: TGTGCCAGTAGTCTAGCGGGGGCTACATCCTACGAGCAGTACTTC. This encodes CASSLAGATSYEQYF.